The source of this T cell receptor (beta chain) is a study of spatial heterogeneity in lung cancer. Overall study: Within raw reads, each unique TCR and UMI combination appeared on average more than ten times. Findings and limits, study-wide: Tumor TCRs that were ubiquitous and expanded showed up in blood more at resection than follow-up.

Germline-derived CDR1 and CDR2 are LGHNA and YNFKEQ. After removal of 0 bases from V and 6 bases from J, the junction contained 8 bases not matched to a gene. This CDR3 has 15 residues. Time point reported: sample taken at primary tumor resection. Sequencing of whole RNA from tumor, nontumor lung or frozen PBMC involved no sorting. TCRdb called the 5' RACE reads again in MiXCR, with one record for every CDR3 protein. This table has 85,000 to 100,000 distinct CDR3 sequences, roughly 12% appearing once. To note about this clonotype: Antigen specificity is unknown.

The material sequenced was PBMCs, taken at surgery. The source is a male donor with early-stage non-small cell lung cancer. The rearrangement links TRBV4-2 to TRBJ2-7; 7 bases are shared with TRBD2. The CDR3 region is CASSQDPAGMSEQYF. The CDR3, as DNA: TGTGCCAGCAGCCAAGATCCAGCGGGAATGTCCGAGCAGTACTTC.